This T cell receptor beta chain was found in a study of blood T cell repertoires in COVID-19. Across the whole study: PBMCs, B-cell-depleted T cells, or T cells provided the cDNA or gDNA that made up the material.

Donors in Cohort 3 who had recovered were those with two negative PCRs, healthcare professional clearance, or resolution of their symptoms. Assay used: immunoSEQ multiplex PCR; TCRdb lists only in-frame clones, some missing. Of 250,000 to 350,000 clones in the sample, roughly 90% were seen once. V gave up 6 bases and J gave up 6 bases, with 9 bases separating them. Looked up from germline, CDR1 is SQVTM and CDR2 is ANQGSEA. The CDR3 runs to 10 residues. The sequence was obtained from a woman aged 25-40 years who had recovered from COVID-19. The chain uses TRBV29-1 and TRBJ2-7; D unresolved. The sample consisted of PBMCs or T cells enriched from blood (not recorded which). DNA of the CDR3: TGCAGCGTAGTAGTCGCCGAGCAGTACTTC. It is translated as CSVVVAEQYF.